The rows below give T cell receptor beta chains drawn from one sample of a study of cytomegalovirus exposure and HLA in healthy donors. Sequenced by immunoSEQ multiplex PCR; TCRdb stores in-frame clones only, minus some. The table shows 150,000 to 200,000 clones, with around 81% occurring only once. Material: PBMCs. These receptors were collected from a young woman in good health and CMV-seropositive. Each CDR3 is given with its conserved first and last residue. The D gene is left open where the match is weak. The size of a clone is reported for some rows only, either as once, few or many, or as a class for expanded clones.

clone_size	j_call	v_call	d_call	cdr3_nt	cdr3_aa
-	TRBJ2-2	TRBV9	TRBD2	TGTGCCAGCAGCGGGGGGGGACCAAACACCGGGGAGCTGTTTTTT	CASSGGGPNTGELFF
-	TRBJ2-2	TRBV7-9	-	TGTGCCAGCAGTCATCAGACCGGGGAGCTGTTTTTT	CASSHQTGELFF
-	TRBJ2-2	TRBV28	-	TGTGCCAGCAGTTCCGGAGTCGGCGAGGGTACCGGGGAGCTGTTTTTT	CASSSGVGEGTGELFF
-	TRBJ2-7	TRBV9	TRBD1	TGTGCCAGCAGCTCCCCCCTTTCAGCAGCGGACAGGGGACAAAACGAGCAGTACTTC	CASSSPLSAADRGQNEQYF
-	TRBJ2-6	TRBV5-4	-	TGTGCCAGCAGCTTGGCCCGTTCCTCCTCTGGGGCCAACGTCCTGACTTTC	CASSLARSSSGANVLTF
-	TRBJ1-1	TRBV4-1	-	TGCGCCAGCAGCCCAAGGGGTACAGGCCAGAACACTGAAGCTTTCTTT	CASSPRGTGQNTEAFF
-	TRBJ2-5	TRBV19	-	TGTGCCAGTAGTATTAAGGGGTACCAAGAGACCCAGTACTTC	CASSIKGYQETQYF
-	TRBJ2-3	TRBV5-4	-	TGTGCCAGCAGCCCCCCGGCCCTCAAAGGGAGGCATACGCAGTATTTT	CASSPPALKGRHTQYF
few	TRBJ2-2	TRBV27	-	TGTGCCAGCAGCCCTTGGGGGGTCGGGGAGCTGTTTTTT	CASSPWGVGELFF
-	TRBJ2-3	TRBV19	TRBD2	TGTGCCAGTAGTATAGATCTAGCGGGGGTCAGCACAGATACGCAGTATTTT	CASSIDLAGVSTDTQYF
few	TRBJ2-7	TRBV30	-	TGTGCCTGGAGATGGAGGGGTGGCGGCGAGCAGTACTTC	CAWRWRGGGEQYF
-	TRBJ1-4	TRBV4-2	-	TGTGCCAGCAGCCAAGGTCGCGGGGATGGGAATGAAAAACTGTTTTTT	CASSQGRGDGNEKLFF
-	TRBJ2-1	TRBV25-1	-	TGTGCCAGTAGAGGGGGGGGAGGGTACAATGAGCAGTTCTTC	CASRGGGGYNEQFF
-	TRBJ2-2	TRBV7-3	-	TGTGCCAGCAGCTCCCAACCGAGCTCGGCCGGGGAGCTGTTTTTT	CASSSQPSSAGELFF
-	TRBJ2-5	TRBV20-1	-	TGCAGTGCTAGTTCGCGAGAGACCCAGTACTTC	CSASSRETQYF